These 27 T cell receptor beta chains came from one sample sequenced in a study of blood T cell repertoires in COVID-19. The protocol was immunoSEQ multiplex PCR, while the TCRdb copy is restricted to in-frame clones and leaves out a portion. The sample shows roughly 300,000 clones, around 87% of them seen only once. Material for sequencing was PBMCs or T cells enriched from blood (not recorded which). The receptors derive from a woman in her 30s who had recovered from COVID-19.

The CDR3 here is CASSLGTGAHQPQHF. The CDR3 nucleotides are TGTGCCAGCAGCTTAGGGACAGGGGCCCATCAGCCCCAGCATTTT. V gene TRBV7-9 combines with J gene TRBJ1-5; 9 positions agree with TRBD1. The CDR3 covers 15 residues. The germline V gene has CDR1 SEHNR and CDR2 FQNEAQ (reference sequence). Losses at the gene ends were 1 base for V and 5 bases for J; bases not matched to a gene: 3.

V usage is TRBV18 and J usage is TRBJ2-3; TRBD2 matches at 8 bases. The germline V gene encodes CDR1 KGHSH and CDR2 LQKENI. After removal of 3 bases from V and 4 bases from J, the junction contained 3 bases not matched to a gene. The CDR3 covers 14 residues. CDR3 region: CASSPGLAADTQYF. The CDR3 DNA reads as TGTGCCAGCTCACCCGGACTAGCAGCAGATACGCAGTATTTT.

The chain links TRBV4-3 to TRBJ2-3, with TRBD1 as a possible D gene (5 bases). Between the trimmed V and J ends, which lost 4 bases and 8 bases, there was a span of 10 bases. This CDR3 spans 12 amino acids. The germline V gene has CDR1 LGHNA and CDR2 YSLEER. CDR3 nucleotides: TGCGCCAGCAGCCGCGACAGAGGTACGCAGTATTTT. Translation: CASSRDRGTQYF.

The chain is built from TRBV18 and TRBJ2-7; D gene ambiguous. CDR3 length: 13 residues. Germline V CDR1 and CDR2: KGHSH, LQKENI. V lost 6 bases and J lost 3, with 12 bases in between. As DNA, the CDR3 is TGTGCCAGCTCCCGATCTTCGGGCTACGAGCAGTACTTC. This gives the protein CASSRSSGYEQYF. Together with reference TRBV18 and TRBJ2-7, the CDR3 gives the full variable domain: NAGVMQNPRHLVRRRGQEARLRCSPMKGHSHVYWYRQLPEEGLKFMVYLQKENIIDESGMPKERFSAEFPKEGPSILRIQQVVRGDSAAYFCASSRSSGYEQYFGPGTRLTVT.

This chain connects TRBV4-1 to TRBJ2-7; 15 bases line up with TRBD2. Germline lookup yields CDR1 MGHRA and CDR2 YSYEKL. Germline trimming cut 5 bases from V and 4 bases from J; bases unmatched to any gene: 6. This CDR3 has 16 residues. The CDR3 region is CASSVHGTSGGYEQYF. The CDR3 coding sequence is TGCGCCAGCAGCGTACACGGGACTAGCGGGGGGTACGAGCAGTACTTC.

This clone was observed once. The DNA for the CDR3 is TGTGCCAGCAGCCAAGATGGGGCTCGTAGGGGCGGAGATAATGAGCAGTTCTTC. Translating gives CASSQDGARRGGDNEQFF. This chain joins TRBV3-1 (or the pseudogene TRBV3-2) and TRBJ2-1; a weak D match, TRBD1 (5 bases). The germline gives CDR1 LGHDT, CDR2 YNNKEL (reference sequence). The germline V and J ends were trimmed by 0 bases and 7 bases, with 22 bases remaining between them. The CDR3 runs 18 residues.

The chain has TRBV9 and TRBJ2-5; 7 bases are shared with TRBD2. The CDR3 covers 16 residues. Germline trimming cut 0 bases from V and 4 bases from J; bases unmatched to any gene: 9. Germline CDR1 is SGDLS and CDR2 is YYNGEE. CDR3 nucleotides: TGTGCCAGCAGCGTAGGTGCGTCGGGAGGAGGAGAGACCCAGTACTTC. This gives the protein CASSVGASGGGETQYF.

The V call is TRBV7-9, the J call TRBJ1-2; no reliable D call. Looked up from germline, CDR1 is SEHNR and CDR2 is FQNEAQ (reference sequence). V lost 5 bases and J lost 4, with 14 bases in between. CDR3 size: 14 residues. Written as DNA, the CDR3 is TGTGCCAGCAGCCCGGGTGTGGAGTCCTATGGCTACACCTTC. Translation: CASSPGVESYGYTF.

This chain connects TRBV28 to TRBJ1-6; D is unresolved. The CDR3 consists of 14 residues. Trimming took 3 bases from V and 1 from J, leaving 4 bases between them. CDR1 MDHEN and CDR2 SYDVKM come from the germline V gene. CDR3 sequence: CASSFPSYNSPLHF. CDR3 nucleotide sequence: TGTGCCAGCAGTTTCCCGTCCTATAATTCACCCCTCCACTTT.

This clone appeared once. The chain has TRBV7-2 and TRBJ2-7, with a possible D match to TRBD1 (5 bases). V gave up 0 bases and J gave up 3 bases, with 12 bases separating them. CDR3 length equals 15 residues. Germline CDR1 SGHTA, CDR2 FQGNSA. In nucleotides, the CDR3 is TGTGCCAGCAGCTTAGCGGTAGGAAGGGGCTACGAGCAGTACTTC. Its protein is CASSLAVGRGYEQYF.

The rearrangement links TRBV5-1 to TRBJ2-5, with 7 bases identical to TRBD1. CDR3 size: 15 residues. Germline V gene data show CDR1 as SGHRS and CDR2 as YFSETQ. The trim removed 0 bases at V and 2 bases at J, leaving 4 bases unmatched. The CDR3 reads CASSLGQGLQETQYF. CDR3 nucleotide sequence: TGCGCCAGCAGCTTGGGACAGGGCCTACAAGAGACCCAGTACTTC. The variable domain in full, with the rest retrieved from reference TRBV5-1 and TRBJ2-5, is KAGVTQTPRYLIKTRGQQVTLSCSPISGHRSVSWYQQTPGQGLQFLFEYFSETQRNKGNFPGRFSGRQFSNSRSEMNVSTLELGDSALYLCASSLGQGLQETQYFGPGTRLLVL.

The rearrangement uses TRBV28 and TRBJ1-1, with 9 bases lining up with TRBD1. CDR1 MDHEN and CDR2 SYDVKM come from the germline V gene. The CDR3 totals 14 residues. The trim removed 5 bases at V and 7 bases at J, leaving 8 bases unmatched. CDR3 bases: TGTGCCAGCAGTGTACCCGGGACAGGGTTTGAAGCTTTCTTT. Protein product: CASSVPGTGFEAFF.

V gene TRBV24-1 combines with J gene TRBJ2-1; 7 bases map to TRBD1. Germline CDR1 and CDR2: KGHDR and SFDVKD. The CDR3 is 18 amino acids. V shed 4 bases and J 5 bases; nucleotides not matched to a gene: 16. The CDR3 nucleotides are TGTGCCACCAGTGACCCTACAGGGGACATGACAGGGAACAATGAGCAGTTCTTC. It translates to CATSDPTGDMTGNNEQFF.

The chain combines TRBV6-2 or TRBV6-3 with TRBJ1-6; TRBD1 matches at 9 bases. The V gene's germline CDR1 is MNHEY and CDR2 SVGEGT. The CDR3 has 15 residues. Trimming took 7 bases from V and 10 from J; bases not matched to a gene: 11. DNA for the CDR3: TGTGCCAGCAACCCGACAGGGGGTTTCGGATCACCCCTCCACTTT. Its protein is CASNPTGGFGSPLHF.

The CDR3 loop is CASSTGTGGIYEQYF. The CDR3 region has the DNA TGTGCCAGCAGTACGGGGACAGGGGGGATCTACGAGCAGTACTTC. The chain uses TRBV6-5 and TRBJ2-7; 11 nucleotides align to TRBD1. The CDR3 sequence is 15 residues long. CDR1 is MNHEY and CDR2 is SVGAGI in the germline V gene. The ends lost 5 bases at V and 3 bases at J; junction bases unmatched: 6.

This clone was picked up one time. The chain uses TRBV9 and TRBJ2-2; D is unclear. The V gene lost 4 bases and the J gene lost 4 bases, with 14 bases spanning the gap. CDR1 is SGDLS and CDR2 is YYNGEE in the germline V gene. The CDR3 runs to 15 residues. CDR3 in amino acids: CASSLAGSFTGELFF. In DNA, the CDR3 is TGTGCCAGCAGCCTCGCCGGGTCCTTCACCGGGGAGCTGTTTTTT.

J is TRBJ2-1 and V is TRBV10-3; no clear D gene. V was trimmed by 3 bases and J by 9 bases, leaving 15 bases between them. This CDR3 comprises 14 residues. Germline CDR1 ENHRY, CDR2 SYGVKD. CDR3 DNA: TGTGCCATCAGTGACCTAGACGGCCCCGGTGAGCAGTTCTTC. This codes for CAISDLDGPGEQFF.

V and J are TRBV10-3 and TRBJ2-7, with 8 bases identical to TRBD1. The V gene end was trimmed by 6 bases and the J gene end by 2 bases; junction bases not matched to a gene: 6. This CDR3 region has 14 residues. The germline gives CDR1 ENHRY, CDR2 SYGVKD. The CDR3 loop reads CAIRNDRGAYEQYF. The CDR3 nucleotides are TGTGCCATCAGGAACGACAGGGGAGCCTACGAGCAGTACTTC.

The CDR3 nucleotides read TGTGCCAGCAGCTTTGGGCCGGATCAGCCCCAGCATTTT. This translates into CASSFGPDQPQHF. The chain employs TRBV7-9 and TRBJ1-5; D uncertain. The length of the CDR3 is 13 residues. Germline V gene sequence: CDR1 SEHNR, CDR2 FQNEAQ (reference sequence). V lost 3 bases, J lost 5 bases, and 8 bases lay in between.

This rearrangement joins TRBV4-2 to TRBJ2-3; D remains unclear. Trimming shortened V by 1 base and J by 0 bases, and 11 bases separated the two germline ends. Per the germline V gene, CDR1 is LGHNA and CDR2 is YNFKEQ. This CDR3 contains 16 residues. The CDR3 DNA sequence: TGTGCCAGCAGCCAAGTCAAGCCCCCTAGCACAGATACGCAGTATTTT. Translated, it gives CASSQVKPPSTDTQYF.

The J gene is TRBJ1-4, the V gene TRBV12-3 or TRBV12-4, with D possibly matching TRBD1 (5 bases). The CDR3 runs 12 residues. V dropped 3 bases and J dropped 7 bases, with 6 bases sitting between them. The CDR3 here is CASSLGGEKLFF. CDR3 nucleotides: TGTGCCAGCAGTTTGGGGGGTGAAAAACTGTTTTTT.

The V call is TRBV3-1 (or the pseudogene TRBV3-2), the J call TRBJ2-3, with TRBD2 matching over 8 bases. Germline assignment: CDR1 LGHDT and CDR2 YNNKEL (reference sequence). The CDR3 is 16 amino acids. V shed 4 bases and J 1 base; nucleotides not matched to a gene: 7. DNA of the CDR3: TGTGCCAGCAGCCCCCCTAATAGCGGGGGCACAGATACGCAGTATTTT. Translated, it gives CASSPPNSGGTDTQYF.

This chain connects TRBV15 to TRBJ1-2; unclear D gene. CDR1 is LNHNV and CDR2 is YYDKDF in the germline V gene (reference sequence). The V end lost 3 bases, the J end lost 0 bases, and 8 bases lay between the germline ends. The CDR3 extends over 14 amino acids. Here the CDR3 reads CATSRVRANYGYTF. CDR3 in DNA: TGTGCCACCAGCAGGGTGCGAGCTAACTATGGCTACACCTTC.

V usage is TRBV2 and J usage is TRBJ2-7, with 15 bases aligning to TRBD2. The CDR3 spans 17 residues. Germline values: CDR1 SNHLY, CDR2 FYNNEI. The junction had 8 bases not matched to a gene; V was cut back by 2 bases and J by 6 bases. CDR3 sequence (DNA): TGTGCCAGCAGTGAAAAGGGGACTAGCGGGGGGTCCCTCGAGCAGTACTTC. Translation: CASSEKGTSGGSLEQYF.

The chain is built from TRBV2 and TRBJ2-7; D is ambiguous. The CDR3 runs 12 residues. Trimming took off 1 base at V and 10 bases at J, with 11 bases between the two ends. The germline V gene has CDR1 SNHLY and CDR2 FYNNEI. The CDR3 spells CASSEEVGFQYF. CDR3 in DNA: TGTGCCAGCAGTGAAGAGGTGGGCTTCCAGTACTTC.

CDR3 nucleotide sequence: TGTGCCAGCAGCGTATTAGCGAGGGGGGAGACCCAGTACTTC. Translating gives CASSVLARGETQYF. The chain carries TRBV2 and TRBJ2-5; possible D gene TRBD1, 6 bases. With 6 bases removed from V and 5 bases from J, the gap between germline ends came to 16 bases. CDR3 length equals 14 residues. Germline CDR1 reads SNHLY; CDR2 reads FYNNEI.

V usage is TRBV25-1 and J usage is TRBJ1-2, with TRBD1 identical over 9 bases. The V segment lost 4 bases and the J segment 6 bases; nucleotides outside the gene matches: 0. Germline V gene sequence: CDR1 MGHDK, CDR2 SYGVNS. The CDR3 consists of 12 residues. CDR3 in DNA: TGTGCCAGCAGTGGGACAGGGGATGGCTACACCTTC. Amino acid sequence: CASSGTGDGYTF.